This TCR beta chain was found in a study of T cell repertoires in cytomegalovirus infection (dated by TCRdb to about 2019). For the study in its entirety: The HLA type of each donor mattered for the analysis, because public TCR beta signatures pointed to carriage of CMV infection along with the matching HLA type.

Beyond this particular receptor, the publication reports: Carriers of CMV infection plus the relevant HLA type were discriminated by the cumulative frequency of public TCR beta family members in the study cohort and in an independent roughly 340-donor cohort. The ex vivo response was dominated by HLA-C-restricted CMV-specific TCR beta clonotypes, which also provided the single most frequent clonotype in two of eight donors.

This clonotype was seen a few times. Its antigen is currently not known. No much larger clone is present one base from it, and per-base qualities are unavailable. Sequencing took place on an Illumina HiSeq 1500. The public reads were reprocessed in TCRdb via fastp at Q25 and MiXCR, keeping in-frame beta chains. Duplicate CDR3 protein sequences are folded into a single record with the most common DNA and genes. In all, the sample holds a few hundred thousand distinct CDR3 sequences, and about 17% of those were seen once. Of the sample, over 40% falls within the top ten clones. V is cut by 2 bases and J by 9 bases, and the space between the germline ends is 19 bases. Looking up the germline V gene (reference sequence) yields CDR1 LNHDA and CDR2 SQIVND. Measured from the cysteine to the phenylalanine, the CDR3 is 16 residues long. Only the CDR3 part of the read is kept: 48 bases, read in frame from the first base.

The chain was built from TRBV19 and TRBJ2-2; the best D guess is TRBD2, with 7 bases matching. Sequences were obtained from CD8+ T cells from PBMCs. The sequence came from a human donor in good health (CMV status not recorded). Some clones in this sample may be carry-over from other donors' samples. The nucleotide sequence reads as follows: TGTGCCAGTAGTATATCGGGGGGCGCAGCAGGTCGGGAGCTGTTTTTT. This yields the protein CASSISGGAAGRELFF.